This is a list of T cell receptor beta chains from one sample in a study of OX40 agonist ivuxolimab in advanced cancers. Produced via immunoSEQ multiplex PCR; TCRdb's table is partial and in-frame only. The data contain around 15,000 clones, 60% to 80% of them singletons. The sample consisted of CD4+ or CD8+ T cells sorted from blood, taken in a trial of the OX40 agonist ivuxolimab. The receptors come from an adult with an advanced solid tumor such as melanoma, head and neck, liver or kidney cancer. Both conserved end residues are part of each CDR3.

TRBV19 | CASSIDEGIYGYTF
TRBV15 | CATSGRMNTEAFF
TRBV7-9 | CASSLYHSFPGANVLTF
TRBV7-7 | CASSLAVGEGETQYF
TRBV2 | CASSDPDISYEQYF
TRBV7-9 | CASSLGQQTEAFF
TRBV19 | CASSMYGYEQYF
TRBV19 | CASSTQGYNEQFF
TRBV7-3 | CASSSVQGLTEAFF
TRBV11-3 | CASSLEGESSYEQYF
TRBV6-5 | CASSYRDFYGYTF
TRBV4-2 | CASSQDHWGGLTDTQYF
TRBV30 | CAWDALLEGTEAFF
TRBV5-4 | CASSYRGGGGELFF
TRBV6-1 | CASSPTGSEQPQHF
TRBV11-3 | CASSQWTQETQYF
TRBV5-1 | CASRDSYEQFF
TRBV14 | CASSQDLEGYEQYF
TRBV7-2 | CASSLEGIRYTGELFF
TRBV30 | CAWTPTGSSYEQYF
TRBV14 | CASSFGYEQYF
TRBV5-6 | CASSLGNGYEQYF
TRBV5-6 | CASSLSGKLFF
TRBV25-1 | CASSEYLGSSTF
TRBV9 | CASSAEGEYHQPQHF
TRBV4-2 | CASSPRGGRDGELFF
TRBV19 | CASSIVGVLNTEAFF
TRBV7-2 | CASSIWRGLNEQFF
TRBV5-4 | CASSPLGVGGKTGELFF
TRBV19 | CASSFADSGVRIYGYTF